The clone carrying this TCR beta chain was observed once. The data were taken from a study of shared clonotypes between healthy human individuals. Study details: Two female and a few male donors aged 18 to 49 were enrolled.

The assay was immunoSEQ multiplex PCR, and TCRdb's table has in-frame clones only and misses some. The sample has approximately 500,000 clones, around 96% seen once. Germline V gene sequence: CDR1 MNHEY, CDR2 SVGAGI. The CDR3 loop spans 13 amino acids. The V and J ends lost 5 bases and 3 bases respectively, with 8 bases between them. This chain links TRBV6-5 with TRBJ1-5; D not resolved. The receptor comes from a woman aged 30 to 39 in good health. What was sequenced was naive CD4+ T cells sorted from blood. Indicated subset: CD45RA+ positively selected. The CDR3 is CASSISPNQPQHF. For the CDR3, the DNA is TGTGCCAGCAGTATATCCCCCAATCAGCCCCAGCATTTT.